The present entry profiles one T cell receptor (beta chain) with its context. What it binds is not known. This entry belongs to a study of cytomegalovirus exposure and HLA in healthy donors. Study-level findings and limits: An analysis done earlier found most TCR beta V segments productive about 87% or about 30% of the time.

It was with 60 Vbeta and 13 Jbeta primers that the PCR ran. Using immunoSEQ multiplex PCR, the repertoire was profiled, and TCRdb retains in-frame clones only, with some absent. Among more than 250,000 clones listed, about 87% were seen once. Sequencing input: PBMCs. This receptor was obtained from a woman aged 18-35 years in good health and CMV-seronegative.

CDR3 region: CASRQGGGAVDEQFF. CDR3 bases: TGTGCCAGCAGGCAGGGCGGGGGGGCGGTAGATGAGCAGTTCTTC. The rearrangement uses TRBV7-3 and TRBJ2-1; 9 bases line up with TRBD2. CDR1 is SGHTA and CDR2 is FQGTGA in the germline V gene. The CDR3 has 15 residues. V shed 6 bases, J shed 8 bases, and the junction held 11 bases outside the gene matches.